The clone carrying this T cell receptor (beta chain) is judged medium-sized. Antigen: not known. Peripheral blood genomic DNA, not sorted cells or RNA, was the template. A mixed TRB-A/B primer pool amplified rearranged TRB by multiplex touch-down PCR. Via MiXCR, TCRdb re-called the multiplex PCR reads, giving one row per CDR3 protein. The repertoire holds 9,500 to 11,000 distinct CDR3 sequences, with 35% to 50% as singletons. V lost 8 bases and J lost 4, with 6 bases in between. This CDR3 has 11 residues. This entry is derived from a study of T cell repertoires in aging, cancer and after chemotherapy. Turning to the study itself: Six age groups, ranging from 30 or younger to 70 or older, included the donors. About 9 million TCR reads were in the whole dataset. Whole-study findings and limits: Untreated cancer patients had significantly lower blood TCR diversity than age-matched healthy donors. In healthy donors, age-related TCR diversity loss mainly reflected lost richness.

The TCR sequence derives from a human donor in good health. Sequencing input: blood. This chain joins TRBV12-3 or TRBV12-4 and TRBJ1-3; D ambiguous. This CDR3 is CASSTGNTIYF. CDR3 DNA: TGTGCCAGCTCCACGGGAAACACCATATATTTT.